This T cell receptor (beta chain) was documented in a study of blood T cell repertoires in COVID-19. The wider study: From the United States, Italy and Spain came samples of acute and convalescent COVID-19. PBMCs, B-cell-depleted T cells, or T cells were the source of the cDNA or gDNA that made up the material.

Adults between about 18 and 89 years of age took part from 20 to 25 US areas. In the authors' workflow: Counts of nucleated cells, estimated from reference gene primer amplification, were obtained. The data were produced by immunoSEQ multiplex PCR, yet TCRdb's version contains in-frame clones alone and is incomplete. V and J calls and clone size are given by that table; D and trimming were obtained from the DNA. The sample yields roughly 160,000 clones, about four fifths seen once. The V and J ends lost 1 base and 3 bases, in that order; junction bases with no gene match: 11. The CDR3 loop spans 18 amino acids. Germline values: CDR1 MGHRA, CDR2 YSYEKL.

The clonotype comes from a woman aged 60-75 years who had recovered from COVID-19. Sequencing input: PBMCs or T cells enriched from blood (not recorded which). The V and J genes are TRBV4-1 and TRBJ2-3; 9 bases align to TRBD2. Here the CDR3 DNA reads TGCGCCAGCAGCCAAGGTAGTGTAGCGGGGGAAGGTACAGATACGCAGTATTTT. This codes for CASSQGSVAGEGTDTQYF.